The 26 T cell receptor beta chains presented below share a single source sample, sequenced in a study of blood T cell repertoires in COVID-19. Clones were read by immunoSEQ multiplex PCR, and TCRdb kept only the in-frame ones, dropping some. The sample carries roughly 170,000 clones, roughly 80% recorded once. Source material: PBMCs or T cells enriched from blood (not recorded which). Receptor source: a woman in her thirties or forties with acute COVID-19.

The chain recombines TRBV2 with TRBJ1-5, with TRBD1 as a possible D gene (6 bases). The V gene's germline CDR1 is SNHLY and CDR2 FYNNEI. Trimming took 2 bases from V and 6 from J, leaving 14 bases between them. This CDR3 region has 15 residues. CDR3 nucleotides: TGTGCCAGCAGTGAATTTTGGGGGCCAGGTCAGCCCCAGCATTTT. Translating gives CASSEFWGPGQPQHF.

The chain recombines TRBV5-1 with TRBJ1-5; 11 bases are a match to TRBD1. The CDR3 is 15 residues long. Trimming cost V 4 bases and J 6 bases; bases outside gene matches: 6. The germline gives CDR1 SGHRS, CDR2 YFSETQ. CDR3 DNA: TGCGCCAGCAGCCCCGGACAGGGGGCTATTCAGCCCCAGCATTTT. Protein product: CASSPGQGAIQPQHF.

This rearrangement joins TRBV18 to TRBJ1-1; the match to TRBD1 covers 10 bases. The ends lost 1 base at V and 4 bases at J; junction bases unmatched: 6. Germline lookup yields CDR1 KGHSH and CDR2 LQKENI. The CDR3 consists of 16 residues. CDR3 loop: CASSPRGQGTGTEAFF. For the CDR3, the DNA is TGTGCCAGCTCACCACGGGGACAGGGGACGGGCACTGAAGCTTTCTTT.

This chain joins TRBV7-9 and TRBJ2-5; 14 bases align to TRBD2. The length of the CDR3 is 16 residues. In germline, CDR1 is SEHNR, CDR2 FQNEAQ (reference sequence). Trimming cost V 4 bases and J 4 bases; bases outside gene matches: 5. This chain's CDR3 is CASSYRLAGGVETQYF. For the CDR3, the DNA is TGTGCCAGCAGCTACAGACTAGCGGGAGGGGTAGAGACCCAGTACTTC.

The CDR3 loop is CARPPSGSYEQYV. CDR3 in DNA: TGTGCCAGACCCCCTAGCGGGAGCTACGAGCAGTACGTC. J is TRBJ2-7 and V is TRBV27; 10 nucleotides align to TRBD2. This CDR3 comprises 13 residues. Germline lookup yields CDR1 MNHEY and CDR2 SMNVEV (reference sequence). Trimming at V came to 9 bases and at J to 3 bases, leaving 5 bases not matched to a gene.

The chain links TRBV5-1 to TRBJ1-1, with D unclear. Germline V gene data show CDR1 as SGHRS and CDR2 as YFSETQ. The CDR3 is 14 residues long. V lost 4 bases to trimming and J lost 5 bases, with 15 bases between them. This CDR3 reads CASSRVYGETEAFF. In DNA, the CDR3 is TGCGCCAGCAGCAGGGTTTACGGGGAGACTGAAGCTTTCTTT.

The CDR3 coding sequence is TGCGCCAGCCGCCAGGAGGCTGGGGCCAACGTCCTGACTTTC. Residues: CASRQEAGANVLTF. The chain has TRBV5-1 and TRBJ2-6, with D perhaps TRBD2 (5 bases). CDR1 is SGHRS and CDR2 is YFSETQ in the germline V gene. The V gene lost 7 bases and the J gene lost 2 bases, with 10 bases spanning the gap. CDR3 length: 14 amino acids.

V and J are TRBV19 and TRBJ1-2; the D is unclear. CDR1 and CDR2 from the germline V gene are LNHDA and SQIVND (reference sequence). Trimming removed 0 bases from V and 4 bases from J, with 6 bases in between. The CDR3 sequence is 13 residues long. The CDR3 is CASSIEAGYGYTF. In DNA, the CDR3 is TGTGCCAGTAGTATAGAGGCAGGCTATGGCTACACCTTC.

This chain joins TRBV28 and TRBJ2-3, with a weak D call TRBD2 (5 bases). This CDR3 region has 18 residues. Germline V gene data show CDR1 as MDHEN and CDR2 as SYDVKM. Trimming stripped 3 bases from V and 0 bases from J, with 19 bases between. The CDR3 here is CASSFQAGGPLSTDTQYF. The CDR3 DNA follows: TGTGCCAGCAGTTTCCAGGCGGGCGGGCCTCTTAGCACAGATACGCAGTATTTT.

The chain carries TRBV5-1 and TRBJ2-7; 10 bases align to TRBD2. CDR1 and CDR2 (germline): SGHRS, YFSETQ. The CDR3 runs 16 residues. V lost 2 bases and J lost 2; bases outside the gene matches: 7. The DNA for the CDR3 is TGCGCCAGCAGCTTCGATCAGCGGGAGGGTACCTACGAGCAGTACTTC. This codes for CASSFDQREGTYEQYF.

The chain employs TRBV11-3 and TRBJ1-2, with D unclear. Trimming took off 4 bases at V and 2 bases at J, with 14 bases between the two ends. The CDR3 contains 15 residues. CDR1 and CDR2 from the germline V gene are SGHNT and YENEEA. The CDR3 DNA reads TGTGCCAGCAGCTCTAACCCGACAAGAAACTATGGCTACACCTTC. Amino acids: CASSSNPTRNYGYTF.

V is TRBV29-1 and J is TRBJ2-1; D remains ambiguous. Germline CDR1 SQVTM, CDR2 ANQGSEA. Trimming took 7 bases from V and 0 from J, leaving 7 bases between them. The CDR3 runs to 12 residues. CDR3 bases: TGCAGCGCCAGTACCTCCTACAATGAGCAGTTCTTC. Protein product: CSASTSYNEQFF.

This clone turned up a few times. V gene TRBV21-1 combines with J gene TRBJ1-1. TRBV21-1 is a known pseudogene. The CDR3 runs to 14 residues. CDR3 sequence (DNA): TGTGCCAGCAGCAAAGGGTGGGAGCAGACTGAAGCTTTCTTT. This encodes CASSKGWEQTEAFF.

This sequence joins TRBV30 and TRBJ1-3; perhaps TRBD1 as D (5 bases). Germline CDR1 and CDR2: GTSNPN and SVGIG (reference sequence). The CDR3 runs 16 residues. Trimming stripped 3 bases from V and 4 bases from J, with 19 bases between. The CDR3 region is CAWREPGHNLGNTIYF. DNA for the CDR3: TGTGCCTGGAGGGAACCCGGACATAATTTGGGAAACACCATATATTTT.

CDR3 protein: CASSQPGQGSYNEQFF. The CDR3 region has the DNA TGCGCCAGCAGCCAACCCGGACAGGGGAGCTACAATGAGCAGTTCTTC. The chain uses TRBV4-1 and TRBJ2-1; 9 bases match TRBD1. V shed 2 bases and J 3 bases; nucleotides not matched to a gene: 5. The germline gives CDR1 MGHRA, CDR2 YSYEKL. The CDR3 covers 16 residues.

The V gene is TRBV19, the J gene TRBJ1-1; the D gene is possibly TRBD1 (6 bases). This CDR3 spans 13 amino acids. V lost 7 bases, J lost 1 base, and 10 bases lay in between. The germline gives CDR1 LNHDA, CDR2 SQIVND (reference sequence). The CDR3 nucleotides are TGTGCCAGTACCGGACAGAGGAACACTGAAGCTTTCTTT. This gives the protein CASTGQRNTEAFF.

The chain links TRBV25-1 to TRBJ2-3; D may be TRBD2 (5 bases). Looked up from germline, CDR1 is MGHDK and CDR2 is SYGVNS. Trimming shortened V by 0 bases and J by 7 bases, and 17 bases separated the two germline ends. This CDR3 region has 16 residues. This CDR3 reads CASSEYVRESEYTQYF. CDR3 DNA sequence: TGTGCCAGCAGTGAATATGTGAGGGAGAGCGAATATACGCAGTATTTT.

The chain uses TRBV2 and TRBJ2-5; D remains unclear. CDR1 and CDR2 (germline): SNHLY, FYNNEI. V was clipped by 1 base and J by 7 bases, with 13 bases between them. The CDR3 covers 14 residues. The CDR3 DNA reads as TGTGCCAGCAGTGAAGGGTTTCAGGATAGGACCCAGTACTTC. Amino acid sequence: CASSEGFQDRTQYF.

The V gene is TRBV5-5, the J gene TRBJ2-3; 7 bases are a match to TRBD2. The CDR3 contains 17 residues. V lost 0 bases and J lost 0; bases outside the gene matches: 7. Germline-derived CDR1 and CDR2 are SGHKS and YYEKEE (reference sequence). The CDR3 region is CASSLGQSSGSTDTQYF. The CDR3 DNA follows: TGTGCCAGCAGCTTGGGGCAGTCTAGCGGTAGCACAGATACGCAGTATTTT.

The genes are TRBV6-4 and TRBJ2-3; 8 bases map to TRBD2. There are 13 residues in the CDR3. Germline loops: CDR1 MRHNA, CDR2 SNTAGT. V shed 6 bases, J shed 4 bases, and the junction held 3 bases outside the gene matches. CDR3 in DNA: TGTGCCAGCAGCGCGGGACTAGCAGATACGCAGTATTTT. The encoded protein is CASSAGLADTQYF.

This rearrangement joins TRBV10-3 to TRBJ2-7; a weak D match, TRBD2 (5 bases). This CDR3 is built from 12 residues. Per the germline V gene, CDR1 is ENHRY and CDR2 is SYGVKD. V lost 6 bases and J 7 bases, leaving 13 bases between the germline ends. The CDR3 region has the DNA TGTGCCATCAGAGGAGGAGATGCGGAGCAGTACTTC. It translates to CAIRGGDAEQYF.

The V call is TRBV10-2, the J call TRBJ2-1; 9 bases line up with TRBD2. The germline V gene encodes CDR1 WSHSY and CDR2 SAAADI. Trimming cost V 2 bases and J 3 bases; bases outside gene matches: 2. The CDR3 totals 15 residues. The CDR3 sequence: CASSERLAVYNEQFF. The CDR3 coding sequence is TGCGCCAGCAGTGAGAGACTAGCGGTCTACAATGAGCAGTTCTTC.

The V and J genes are TRBV6-6 and TRBJ2-2; 13 bases are shared with TRBD2. Germline CDR1 reads MNHNY; CDR2 reads SVGAGI (reference sequence). This CDR3 spans 19 amino acids. With 5 bases clipped from V and 7 bases from J, the junction kept 16 bases outside the gene matches. The CDR3 bases are TGTGCCAGCAGTCTCCGATATCTGGGGACTAGCGGGAAGGGCGGGGAGCTGTTTTTT. It encodes CASSLRYLGTSGKGGELFF.

The chain employs TRBV7-9 and TRBJ2-7, with D possibly TRBD1 on 6 matching bases. V lost 2 bases, J lost 4 bases, and 6 bases lay in between. The germline gives CDR1 SEHNR, CDR2 FQNEAQ (reference sequence). The CDR3 contains 12 residues. CDR3 residues: CASSLRGYEQYV. For the CDR3, the DNA is TGTGCCAGCAGCTTAAGGGGGTACGAGCAGTACGTC.

This chain links TRBV6-5 with TRBJ2-2, with a possible D match to TRBD2 (6 bases). This CDR3 comprises 13 residues. Looked up from germline, CDR1 is MNHEY and CDR2 is SVGAGI. V lost 10 bases to trimming and J lost 0 bases, with 9 bases between them. CDR3 coding DNA: TGTGCCATACTAGCTGCGAACACCGGGGAGCTGTTTTTT. Translation gives CAILAANTGELFF.

The rearrangement uses TRBV9 and TRBJ2-3, with 8 bases identical to TRBD2. CDR1 and CDR2 (germline): SGDLS, YYNGEE. This CDR3 comprises 15 residues. V was clipped by 0 bases and J by 6 bases; unmatched bases: 6. The CDR3, as DNA: TGTGCCAGCAGCGTAGGAGGGCGGGAGGTGGATACGCAGTATTTT. Translation: CASSVGGREVDTQYF. Complete variable domain (other parts from reference TRBV9 and TRBJ2-3): DSGVTQTPKHLITATGQRVTLRCSPRSGDLSVYWYQQSLDQGLQFLIQYYNGEERAKGNILERFSAQQFPDLHSELNLSSLELGDSALYFCASSVGGREVDTQYFGPGTRLTVL.